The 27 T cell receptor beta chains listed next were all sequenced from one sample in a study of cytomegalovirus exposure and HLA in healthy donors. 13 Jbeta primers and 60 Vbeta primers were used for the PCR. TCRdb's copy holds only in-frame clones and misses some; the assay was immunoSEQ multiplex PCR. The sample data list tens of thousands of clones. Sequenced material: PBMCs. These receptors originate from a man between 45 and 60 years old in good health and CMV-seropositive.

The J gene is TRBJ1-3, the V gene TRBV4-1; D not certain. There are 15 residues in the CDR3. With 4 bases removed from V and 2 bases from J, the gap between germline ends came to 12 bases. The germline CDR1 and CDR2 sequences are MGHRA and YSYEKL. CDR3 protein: CASSRGTGAGNTIYF. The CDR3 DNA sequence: TGCGCCAGCAGCCGGGGAACCGGGGCTGGAAACACCATATATTTT.

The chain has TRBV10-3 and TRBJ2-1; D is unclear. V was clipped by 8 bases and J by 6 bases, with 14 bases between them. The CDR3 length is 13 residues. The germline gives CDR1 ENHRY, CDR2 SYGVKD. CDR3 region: CAILSPESNEQFF. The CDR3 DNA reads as TGTGCCATCCTTTCCCCGGAGAGCAATGAGCAGTTCTTC.

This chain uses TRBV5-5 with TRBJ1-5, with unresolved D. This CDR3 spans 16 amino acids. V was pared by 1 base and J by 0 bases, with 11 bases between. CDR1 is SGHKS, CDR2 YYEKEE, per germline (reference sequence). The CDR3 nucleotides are TGTGCCAGCAGCTTGTTTGACGCGGGTAGCAATCAGCCCCAGCATTTT. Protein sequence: CASSLFDAGSNQPQHF.

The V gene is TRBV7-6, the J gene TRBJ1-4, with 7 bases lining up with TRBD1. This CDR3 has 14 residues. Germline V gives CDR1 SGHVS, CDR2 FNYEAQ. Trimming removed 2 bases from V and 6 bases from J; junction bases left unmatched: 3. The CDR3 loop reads CASSLSQGDEKLFF. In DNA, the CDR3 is TGTGCCAGCAGCTTAAGTCAGGGGGATGAAAAACTGTTTTTT. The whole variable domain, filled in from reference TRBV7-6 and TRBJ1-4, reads GAGVSQSPRYKVTKRGQDVALRCDPISGHVSLYWYRQALGQGPEFLTYFNYEAQQDKSGLPNDRFSAERPEGSISTLTIQRTEQRDSAMYRCASSLSQGDEKLFFGSGTQLSVL.

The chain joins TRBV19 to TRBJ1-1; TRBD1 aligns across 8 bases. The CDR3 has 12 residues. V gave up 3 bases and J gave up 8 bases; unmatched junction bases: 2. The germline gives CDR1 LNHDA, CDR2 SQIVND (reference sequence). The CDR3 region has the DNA TGTGCCAGTAGTATTGGGGACAGGGAAGCTTTCTTT. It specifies CASSIGDREAFF.

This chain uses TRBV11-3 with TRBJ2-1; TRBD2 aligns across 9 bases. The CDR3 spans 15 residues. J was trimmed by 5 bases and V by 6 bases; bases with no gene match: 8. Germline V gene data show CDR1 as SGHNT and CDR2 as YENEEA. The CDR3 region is CASSQGLAQDNEQFF. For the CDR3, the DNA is TGTGCCAGCAGTCAAGGACTAGCGCAAGACAATGAGCAGTTCTTC.

The DNA of the CDR3 is TGTGCCAGCAGCCCGGGACTAGACTGGAGCACAGATACGCAGTATTTT. Amino acids: CASSPGLDWSTDTQYF. The chain has TRBV9 and TRBJ2-3, with TRBD2 matching over 8 bases. CDR3 size: 16 residues. Germline CDR1 SGDLS, CDR2 YYNGEE. The V segment lost 4 bases and the J segment 0 bases; nucleotides outside the gene matches: 7.

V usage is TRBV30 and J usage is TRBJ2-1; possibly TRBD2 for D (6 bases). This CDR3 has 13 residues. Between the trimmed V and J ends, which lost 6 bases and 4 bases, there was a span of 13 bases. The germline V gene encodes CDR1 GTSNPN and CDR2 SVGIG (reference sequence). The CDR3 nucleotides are TGTGCCTGCCGCCGGGACTTGTACAATGAGCAGTTCTTC. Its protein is CACRRDLYNEQFF.

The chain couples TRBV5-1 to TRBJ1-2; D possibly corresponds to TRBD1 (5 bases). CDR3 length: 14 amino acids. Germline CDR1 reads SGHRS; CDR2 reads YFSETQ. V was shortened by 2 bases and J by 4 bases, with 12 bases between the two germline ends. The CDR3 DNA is TGCGCCAGCAGCTTTTCGACAGCCTCCTATGGCTACACCTTC. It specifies CASSFSTASYGYTF. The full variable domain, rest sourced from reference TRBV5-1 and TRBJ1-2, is KAGVTQTPRYLIKTRGQQVTLSCSPISGHRSVSWYQQTPGQGLQFLFEYFSETQRNKGNFPGRFSGRQFSNSRSEMNVSTLELGDSALYLCASSFSTASYGYTFGSGTRLTVV.

The CDR3 protein is CASSIGRAEQFF. CDR3 nucleotide sequence: TGTGCCAGTAGTATCGGGCGGGCTGAGCAGTTCTTC. This rearrangement joins TRBV19 to TRBJ2-1; D might be TRBD2 (5 bases). This CDR3 has 12 residues. The V gene lost 3 bases and the J gene lost 9 bases, with 9 bases spanning the gap. The germline gives CDR1 LNHDA, CDR2 SQIVND (reference sequence).

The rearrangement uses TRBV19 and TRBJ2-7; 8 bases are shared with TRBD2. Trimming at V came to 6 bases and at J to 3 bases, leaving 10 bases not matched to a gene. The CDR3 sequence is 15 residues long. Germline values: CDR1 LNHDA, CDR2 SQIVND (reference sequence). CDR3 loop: CASSLGLASIYEQYF. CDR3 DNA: TGTGCCAGTAGCCTCGGACTAGCCTCCATCTACGAGCAGTACTTC.

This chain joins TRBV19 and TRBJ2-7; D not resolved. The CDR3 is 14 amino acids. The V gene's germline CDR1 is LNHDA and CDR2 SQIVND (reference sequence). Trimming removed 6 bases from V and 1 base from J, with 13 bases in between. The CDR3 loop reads CASSSPLRSYEQYF. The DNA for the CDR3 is TGTGCCAGTAGCTCACCATTACGGTCCTACGAGCAGTACTTC.

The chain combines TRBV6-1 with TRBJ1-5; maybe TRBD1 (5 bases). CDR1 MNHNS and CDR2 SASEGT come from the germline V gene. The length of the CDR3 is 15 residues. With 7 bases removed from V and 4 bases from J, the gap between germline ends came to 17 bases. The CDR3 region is CASTGSPFGNQPQHF. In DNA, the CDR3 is TGTGCCAGCACAGGGTCCCCTTTTGGTAATCAGCCCCAGCATTTT.

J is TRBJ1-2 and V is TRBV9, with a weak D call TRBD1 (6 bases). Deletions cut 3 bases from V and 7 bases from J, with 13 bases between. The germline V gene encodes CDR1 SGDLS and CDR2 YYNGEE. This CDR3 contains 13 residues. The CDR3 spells CASSGPGTSGYTF. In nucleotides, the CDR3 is TGTGCCAGCAGCGGCCCCGGGACAAGTGGCTACACCTTC.

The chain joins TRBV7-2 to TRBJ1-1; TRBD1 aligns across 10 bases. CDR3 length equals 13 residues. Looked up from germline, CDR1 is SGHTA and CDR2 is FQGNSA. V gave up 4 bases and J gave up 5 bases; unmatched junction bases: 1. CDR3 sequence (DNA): TGTGCCAGCAGCTCGGACAGGGGGACTGAAGCTTTCTTT. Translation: CASSSDRGTEAFF. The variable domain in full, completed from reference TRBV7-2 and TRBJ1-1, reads GAGVSQSPSNKVTEKGKDVELRCDPISGHTALYWYRQSLGQGLEFLIYFQGNSAPDKSGLPSDRFSAERTGGSVSTLTIQRTQQEDSAVYLCASSSDRGTEAFFGQGTRLTVV.

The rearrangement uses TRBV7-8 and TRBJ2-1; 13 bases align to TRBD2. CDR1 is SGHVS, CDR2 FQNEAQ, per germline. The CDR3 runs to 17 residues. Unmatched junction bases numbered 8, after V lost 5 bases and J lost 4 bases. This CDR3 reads CASSTLGTSGIYNEQFF. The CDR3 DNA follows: TGTGCCAGCAGCACCCTTGGGACTAGCGGGATATACAATGAGCAGTTCTTC.

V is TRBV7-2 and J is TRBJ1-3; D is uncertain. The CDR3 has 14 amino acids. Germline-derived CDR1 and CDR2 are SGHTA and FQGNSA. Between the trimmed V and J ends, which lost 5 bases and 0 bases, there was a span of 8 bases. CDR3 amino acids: CASSRDFSGNTIYF. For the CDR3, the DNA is TGTGCCAGCAGCCGCGATTTCTCTGGAAACACCATATATTTT.

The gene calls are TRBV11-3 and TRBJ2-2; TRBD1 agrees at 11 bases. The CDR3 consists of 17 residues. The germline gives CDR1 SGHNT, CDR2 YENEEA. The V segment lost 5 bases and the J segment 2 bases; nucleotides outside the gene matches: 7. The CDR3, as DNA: TGTGCCAGCAGCCCCGGACAGGGGGCTCGTAACACCGGGGAGCTGTTTTTT. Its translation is CASSPGQGARNTGELFF.

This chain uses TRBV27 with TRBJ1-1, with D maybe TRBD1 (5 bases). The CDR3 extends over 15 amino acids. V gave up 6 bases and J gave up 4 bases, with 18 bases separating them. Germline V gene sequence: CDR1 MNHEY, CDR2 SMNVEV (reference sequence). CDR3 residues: CASSIRGLEGTEAFF. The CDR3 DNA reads TGTGCCAGCAGCATCCGGGGCTTGGAGGGCACTGAAGCTTTCTTT.

The CDR3 DNA follows: TGTGCCAGCAGTCCCGGGACACTTTTCACCTACAATGAGCAGTTCTTC. This sequence encodes CASSPGTLFTYNEQFF. The V call is TRBV27, the J call TRBJ2-1; possibly TRBD1 for D (6 bases). V lost 5 bases and J 2 bases, leaving 16 bases between the germline ends. Germline V CDR1 and CDR2: MNHEY, SMNVEV (reference sequence). The CDR3 spans 16 residues.

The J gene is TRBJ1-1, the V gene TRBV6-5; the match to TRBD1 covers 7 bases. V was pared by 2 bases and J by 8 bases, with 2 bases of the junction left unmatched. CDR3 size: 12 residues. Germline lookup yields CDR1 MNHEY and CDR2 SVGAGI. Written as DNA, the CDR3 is TGTGCCAGCAGTTACGGGGACAGCGAAGCTTTCTTT. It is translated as CASSYGDSEAFF.

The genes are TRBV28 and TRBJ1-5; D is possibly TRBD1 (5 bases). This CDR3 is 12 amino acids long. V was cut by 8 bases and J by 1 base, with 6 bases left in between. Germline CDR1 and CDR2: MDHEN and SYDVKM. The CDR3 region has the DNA TGTGCCAGCGGGGGGAGCAATCAGCCCCAGCATTTT. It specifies CASGGSNQPQHF.

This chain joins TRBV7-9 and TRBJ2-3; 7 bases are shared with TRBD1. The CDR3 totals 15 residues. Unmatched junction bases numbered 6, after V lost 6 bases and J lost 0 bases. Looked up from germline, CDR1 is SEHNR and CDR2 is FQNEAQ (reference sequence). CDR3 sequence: CASRGTATSTDTQYF. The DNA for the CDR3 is TGTGCCAGCAGGGGGACAGCTACTAGCACAGATACGCAGTATTTT.

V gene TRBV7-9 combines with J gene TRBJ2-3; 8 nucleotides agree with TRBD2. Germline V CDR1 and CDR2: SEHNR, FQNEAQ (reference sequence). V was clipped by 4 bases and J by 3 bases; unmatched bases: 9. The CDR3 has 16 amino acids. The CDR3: CASSSPAGTRTDTQYF. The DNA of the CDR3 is TGTGCCAGCAGCTCCCCGGCGGGGACTAGAACAGATACGCAGTATTTT.

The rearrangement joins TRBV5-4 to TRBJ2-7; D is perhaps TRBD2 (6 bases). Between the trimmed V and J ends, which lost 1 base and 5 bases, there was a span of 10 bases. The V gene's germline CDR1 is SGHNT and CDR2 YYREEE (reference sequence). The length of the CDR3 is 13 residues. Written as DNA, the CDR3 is TGTGCCAGCAGCTTGCAGGGCGGGGACGAGCAGTACTTC. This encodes CASSLQGGDEQYF.

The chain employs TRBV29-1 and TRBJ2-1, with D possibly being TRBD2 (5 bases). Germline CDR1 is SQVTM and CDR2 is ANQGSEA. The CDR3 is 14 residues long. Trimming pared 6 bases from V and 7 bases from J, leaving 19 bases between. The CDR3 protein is CSVLDSYKENEQFF. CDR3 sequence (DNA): TGCAGCGTCCTGGACTCGTACAAAGAGAATGAGCAGTTCTTC.

The CDR3 loop is CASSFKSGETQYF. The DNA for the CDR3 is TGTGCCAGCAGCTTTAAATCCGGAGAGACCCAGTACTTC. This chain uses TRBV5-6 with TRBJ2-5; no clear D. The CDR3 spans 13 residues. CDR1 is SGHDT, CDR2 YYEEEE, per germline. The V gene lost 2 bases and the J gene lost 4 bases, with 9 bases spanning the gap.